This TCR beta chain was sequenced during a study of OX40 agonist ivuxolimab in advanced cancers. The V end lost 7 bases, the J end lost 3 bases, and 22 bases lay between the germline ends. The germline V gene has CDR1 LNHDA and CDR2 SQIVND (reference sequence). The CDR3 spans 17 residues. Here immunoSEQ multiplex PCR was the method, and the copy in TCRdb shows in-frame clones only, minus some. Of roughly 65,000 clones listed, about three quarters were seen once; the top ten hold 2% to 2.5%. This material consisted of CD4+ or CD8+ T cells sorted from blood, taken in a trial of the OX40 agonist ivuxolimab. The chain couples TRBV19 to TRBJ2-1, with TRBD2 as a possible D gene (5 bases). The clonotype originates from an adult with an advanced solid tumor such as melanoma, head and neck, liver or kidney cancer. In DNA, the CDR3 is TGTGCCAGTACCCTCAGAGGAGAAGGACTCCGCTACAATGAGCAGTTCTTC. This encodes CASTLRGEGLRYNEQFF. The full variable domain, its missing parts supplied by reference TRBV19 and TRBJ2-1, is DGGITQSPKYLFRKEGQNVTLSCEQNLNHDAMYWYRQDPGQGLRLIYYSQIVNDFQKGDIAEGYSVSREKKESFPLTVTSAQKNPTAFYLCASTLRGEGLRYNEQFFGPGTRLTVL.